The source of this T cell receptor (beta chain) is a study of T cell responses to AZD1222 COVID-19 vaccine. The length of the CDR3 is 16 residues. The germline CDR1 and CDR2 sequences are SGHRS and YFSETQ. Trimming cost V 0 bases and J 8 bases; bases outside gene matches: 13. Notes on the study in general: The sample set comprised mostly white British donors with more females, and clonal diversity was possibly underestimated.

Data came from immunoSEQ multiplex PCR; TCRdb stores just in-frame clones and leaves some out. The repertoire has about 83,000 clones, around 89% of them found once; the top ten carry 4% to 5.5%. Notes on this clone: Antigen specificity is unknown.

Source: peripheral blood, taken on day 0 of MenACWY control vaccination. This sequence joins TRBV5-1 and TRBJ1-1; 7 bases map to TRBD1. The TCR comes from an adult in good health. The CDR3 protein is CASSLGSGRGYPEAFF. The CDR3 nucleotides read TGCGCCAGCAGCTTGGGTTCGGGCAGGGGGTACCCCGAAGCTTTCTTT.